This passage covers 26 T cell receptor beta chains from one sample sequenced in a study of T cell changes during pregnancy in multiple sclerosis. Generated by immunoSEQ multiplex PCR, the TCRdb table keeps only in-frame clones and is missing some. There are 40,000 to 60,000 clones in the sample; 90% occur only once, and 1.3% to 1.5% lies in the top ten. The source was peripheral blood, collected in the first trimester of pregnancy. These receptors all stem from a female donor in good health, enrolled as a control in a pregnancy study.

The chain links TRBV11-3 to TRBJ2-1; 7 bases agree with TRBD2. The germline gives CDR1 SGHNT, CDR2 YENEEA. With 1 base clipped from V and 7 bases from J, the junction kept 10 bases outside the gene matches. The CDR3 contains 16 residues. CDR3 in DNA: TGTGCCAGCAGCTTAGGAGGGAGCGGGAACTTAAATGAGCAGTTCTTC. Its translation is CASSLGGSGNLNEQFF.

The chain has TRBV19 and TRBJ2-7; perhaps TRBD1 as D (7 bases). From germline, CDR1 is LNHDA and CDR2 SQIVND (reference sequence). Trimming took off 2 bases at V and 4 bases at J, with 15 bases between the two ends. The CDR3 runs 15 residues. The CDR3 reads CASSIYHRGGYEQYF. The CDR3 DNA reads TGTGCCAGTAGTATATATCACAGGGGAGGTTACGAGCAGTACTTC.

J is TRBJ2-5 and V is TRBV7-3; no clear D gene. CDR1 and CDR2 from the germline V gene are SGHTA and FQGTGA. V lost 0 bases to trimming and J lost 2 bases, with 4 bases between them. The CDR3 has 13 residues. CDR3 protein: CASSLTRQETQYF. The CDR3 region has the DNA TGTGCCAGCAGCTTAACCCGTCAAGAGACCCAGTACTTC.

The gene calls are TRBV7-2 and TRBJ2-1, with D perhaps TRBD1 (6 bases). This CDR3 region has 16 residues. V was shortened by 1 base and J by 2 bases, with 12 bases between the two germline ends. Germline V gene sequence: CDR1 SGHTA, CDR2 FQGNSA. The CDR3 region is CASSLVGGATYNEQFF. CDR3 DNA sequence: TGTGCCAGCAGCTTAGTAGGGGGAGCGACCTACAATGAGCAGTTCTTC. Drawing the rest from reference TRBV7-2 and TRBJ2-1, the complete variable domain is GAGVSQSPSNKVTEKGKDVELRCDPISGHTALYWYRQSLGQGLEFLIYFQGNSAPDKSGLPSDRFSAERTGGSVSTLTIQRTQQEDSAVYLCASSLVGGATYNEQFFGPGTRLTVL.

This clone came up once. The CDR3 sequence: CASSPILADFYEQYF. The DNA for the CDR3 is TGCGCCAGCAGCCCGATTCTAGCGGATTTTTACGAGCAGTACTTC. The rearrangement joins TRBV4-3 to TRBJ2-7, with 7 nucleotides matching TRBD2. Germline CDR1 reads LGHNA; CDR2 reads YSLEER. Germline trimming cut 4 bases from V and 4 bases from J; bases unmatched to any gene: 10. CDR3 size: 15 residues.

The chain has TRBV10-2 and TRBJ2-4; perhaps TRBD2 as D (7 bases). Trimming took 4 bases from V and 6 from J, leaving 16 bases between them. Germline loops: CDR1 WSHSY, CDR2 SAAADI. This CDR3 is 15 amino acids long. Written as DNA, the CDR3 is TGCGCCAGCAGTGCTGGGGGGGGGCGAGGAAACATTCAGTACTTC. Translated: CASSAGGGRGNIQYF.

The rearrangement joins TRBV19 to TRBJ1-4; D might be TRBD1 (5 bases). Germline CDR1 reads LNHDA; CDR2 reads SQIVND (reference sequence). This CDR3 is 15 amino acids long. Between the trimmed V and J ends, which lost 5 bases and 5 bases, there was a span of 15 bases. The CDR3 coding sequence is TGTGCCAGTAGTCCTGGACACGGTACGAATGAAAAACTGTTTTTT. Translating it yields CASSPGHGTNEKLFF.

CDR3 sequence: CASSPNRDRGVYEQYF. As DNA, the CDR3 is TGTGCCAGCAGCCCCAACCGGGACAGGGGAGTCTACGAGCAGTACTTC. The chain combines TRBV9 with TRBJ2-7; 10 bases are shared with TRBD1. Germline V lookup: CDR1 SGDLS, CDR2 YYNGEE. V was pared by 4 bases and J by 3 bases, with 10 bases of the junction left unmatched. The CDR3 has 16 amino acids.

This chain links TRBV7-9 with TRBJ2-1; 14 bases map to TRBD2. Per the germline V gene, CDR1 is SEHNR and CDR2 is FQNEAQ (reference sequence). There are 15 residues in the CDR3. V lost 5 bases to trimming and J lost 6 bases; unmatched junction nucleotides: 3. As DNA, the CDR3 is TGTGCCAGCAGCACTGGGACTAGCGGGGGCAATGAGCAGTTCTTC. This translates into CASSTGTSGGNEQFF.

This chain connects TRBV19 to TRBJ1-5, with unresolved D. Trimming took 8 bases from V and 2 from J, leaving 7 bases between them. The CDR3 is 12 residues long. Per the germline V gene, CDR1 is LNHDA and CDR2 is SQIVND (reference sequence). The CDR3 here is CASRVGNQPQHF. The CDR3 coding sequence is TGTGCCAGTCGGGTCGGCAATCAGCCCCAGCATTTT.

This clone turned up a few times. The CDR3 is CASSQDGGGWQFF. DNA for the CDR3: TGCGCCAGCAGCCAAGATGGCGGGGGGTGGCAGTTCTTC. This chain uses TRBV4-3 with TRBJ2-1; TRBD2 matches at 8 bases. Germline-derived CDR1 and CDR2 are LGHNA and YSLEER. This CDR3 has 13 residues. V lost 0 bases, J lost 12 bases, and 4 bases stayed unmatched.

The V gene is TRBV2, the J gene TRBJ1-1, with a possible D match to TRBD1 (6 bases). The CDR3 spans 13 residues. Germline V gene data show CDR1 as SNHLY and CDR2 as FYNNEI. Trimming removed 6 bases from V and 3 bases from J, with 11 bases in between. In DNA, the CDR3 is TGTGCCAGCAGATTAAACAGGGACACTGAAGCTTTCTTT. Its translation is CASRLNRDTEAFF.

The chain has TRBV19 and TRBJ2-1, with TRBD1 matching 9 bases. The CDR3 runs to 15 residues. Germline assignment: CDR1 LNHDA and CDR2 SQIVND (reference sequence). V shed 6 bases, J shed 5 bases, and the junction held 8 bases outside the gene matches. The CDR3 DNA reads TGTGCCAGTAGCCTGCTCGGGACAGGGAACAATGAGCAGTTCTTC. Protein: CASSLLGTGNNEQFF.

CDR3 amino acids: CASSSSGTGGNGYTF. The CDR3 DNA reads as TGTGCCAGCAGTTCGTCCGGGACAGGGGGAAATGGCTACACCTTC. V and J are TRBV2 and TRBJ1-2; 11 bases align to TRBD1. The CDR3 extends over 15 amino acids. J gave up 6 bases and V 5 bases, and 8 bases lay outside the gene matches. CDR1 SNHLY and CDR2 FYNNEI come from the germline V gene.

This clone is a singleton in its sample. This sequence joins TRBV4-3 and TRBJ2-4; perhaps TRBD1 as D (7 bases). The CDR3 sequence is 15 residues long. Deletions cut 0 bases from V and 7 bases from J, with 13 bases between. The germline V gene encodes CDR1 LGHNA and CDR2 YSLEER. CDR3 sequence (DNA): TGCGCCAGCAGCCAAGAAGTGACAGGGAGGAACATTCAGTACTTC. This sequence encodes CASSQEVTGRNIQYF.

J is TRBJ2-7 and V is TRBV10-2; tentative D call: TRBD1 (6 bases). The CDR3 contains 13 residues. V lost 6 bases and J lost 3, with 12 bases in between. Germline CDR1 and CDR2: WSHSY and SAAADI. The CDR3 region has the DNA TGCGCCAGCAGGACTACAGGGTTCTACGAGCAGTACTTC. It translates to CASRTTGFYEQYF.

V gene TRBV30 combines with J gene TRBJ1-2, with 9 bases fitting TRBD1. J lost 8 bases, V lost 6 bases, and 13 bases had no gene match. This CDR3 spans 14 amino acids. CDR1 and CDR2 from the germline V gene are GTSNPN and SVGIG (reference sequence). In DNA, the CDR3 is TGTGCCTGTGCCACTACAGGGGGCGCGGGGGGCTACACCTTC. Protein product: CACATTGGAGGYTF.

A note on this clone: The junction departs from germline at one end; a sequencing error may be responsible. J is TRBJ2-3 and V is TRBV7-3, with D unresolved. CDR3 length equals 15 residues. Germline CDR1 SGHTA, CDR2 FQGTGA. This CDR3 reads CASSLTSGGTDTQYF. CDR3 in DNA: TGTGCCAGCAGCTTAACCTCGGGTGGCACGGATACGCAGTATTTT. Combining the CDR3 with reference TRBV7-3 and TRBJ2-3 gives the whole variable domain GAGVSQTPSNKVTEKGKYVELRCDPISGHTALYWYRQSLGQGPEFLIYFQGTGAADDSGLPNDRFFAVRPEGSVSTLKIQRTERGDSAVYLCASSLTSGGTDTQYFGPGTRLTVL.

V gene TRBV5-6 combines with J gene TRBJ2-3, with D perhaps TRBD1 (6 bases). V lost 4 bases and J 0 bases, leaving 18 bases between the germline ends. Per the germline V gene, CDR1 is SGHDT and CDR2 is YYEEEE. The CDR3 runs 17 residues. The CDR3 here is CASSGMTGATSTDTQYF. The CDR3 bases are TGTGCCAGCAGCGGGATGACAGGAGCTACTAGCACAGATACGCAGTATTTT.

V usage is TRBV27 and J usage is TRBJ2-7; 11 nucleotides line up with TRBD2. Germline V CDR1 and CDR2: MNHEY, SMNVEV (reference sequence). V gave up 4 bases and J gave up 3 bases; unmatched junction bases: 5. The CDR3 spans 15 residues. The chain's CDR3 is CASSSRLAGGYEQYF. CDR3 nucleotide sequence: TGTGCCAGCAGTTCCCGGCTAGCGGGAGGCTACGAGCAGTACTTC.

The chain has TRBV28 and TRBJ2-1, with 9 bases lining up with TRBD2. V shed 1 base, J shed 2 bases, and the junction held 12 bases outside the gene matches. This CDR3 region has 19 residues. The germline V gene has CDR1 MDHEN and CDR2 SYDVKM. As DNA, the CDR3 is TGTGCCAGCAGTTTATTGAGGGGCGGGGGGGCCGGAGCCTACAATGAGCAGTTCTTC. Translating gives CASSLLRGGGAGAYNEQFF.

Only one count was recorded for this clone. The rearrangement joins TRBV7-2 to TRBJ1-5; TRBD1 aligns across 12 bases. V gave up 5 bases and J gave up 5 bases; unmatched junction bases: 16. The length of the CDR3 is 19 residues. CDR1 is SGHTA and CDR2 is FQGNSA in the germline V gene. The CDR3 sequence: CASSQARGTGGLRDQPQHF. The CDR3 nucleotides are TGTGCCAGCAGCCAGGCGAGAGGGACAGGGGGCCTAAGGGATCAGCCCCAGCATTTT.

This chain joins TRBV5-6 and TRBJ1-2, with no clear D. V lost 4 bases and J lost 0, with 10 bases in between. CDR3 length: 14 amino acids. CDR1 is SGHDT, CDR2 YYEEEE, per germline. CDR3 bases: TGTGCCAGCAGCCCGCGGCCAGCTAACTATGGCTACACCTTC. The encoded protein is CASSPRPANYGYTF.

Here the CDR3 DNA reads TGCACCCCGCTCCGAATAGAGTTCTTC. Translation: CTPLRIEFF. The chain joins TRBV20-1 to TRBJ2-1; D not resolved. Germline-derived CDR1 and CDR2 are DFQATT and SNEGSKA (reference sequence). The CDR3 runs to 9 residues.

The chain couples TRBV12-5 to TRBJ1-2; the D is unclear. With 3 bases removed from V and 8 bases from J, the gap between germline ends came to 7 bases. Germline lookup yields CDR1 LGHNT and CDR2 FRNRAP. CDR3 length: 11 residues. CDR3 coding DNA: TGTGCTAGTGGTTTACGGGGAGGCTACACCTTC. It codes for CASGLRGGYTF. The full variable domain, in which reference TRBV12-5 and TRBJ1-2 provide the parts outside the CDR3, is DARVTQTPRHKVTEMGQEVTMRCQPILGHNTVFWYRQTMMQGLELLAYFRNRAPLDDSGMPKDRFSAEMPDATLATLKIQPSEPRDSAVYFCASGLRGGYTFGSGTRLTVV.

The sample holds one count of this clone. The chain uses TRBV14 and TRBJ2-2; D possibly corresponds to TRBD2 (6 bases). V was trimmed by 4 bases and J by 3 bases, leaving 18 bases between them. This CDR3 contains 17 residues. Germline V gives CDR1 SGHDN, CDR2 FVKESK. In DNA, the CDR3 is TGTGCCAGCAGCCTCCGACGGGGGTTTGGGTACACCGGGGAGCTGTTTTTT. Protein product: CASSLRRGFGYTGELFF.